The 27 T cell receptor beta chains reported below all come from one sample, sequenced in a study of blood T cell repertoires in COVID-19. Data came from immunoSEQ multiplex PCR; TCRdb stores just in-frame clones and leaves some out. The sample yields some 240,000 clones, 80% to 95% seen once. The sequencing input was peripheral blood. The receptor set was obtained from a man aged 60 to 75 with COVID-19, enrolled during active disease.

CDR3 coding DNA: TGTGCCAGCAGCTTGGGTCGGGATGAAAAACTGTTTTTT. This encodes CASSLGRDEKLFF. This chain joins TRBV5-6 and TRBJ1-4, with D uncertain. Germline CDR1 is SGHDT and CDR2 is YYEEEE. Between the trimmed V and J ends, which lost 0 bases and 6 bases, there was a span of 6 bases. CDR3 length: 13 amino acids.

This chain uses TRBV7-2 with TRBJ1-1; 11 bases are a match to TRBD1. J lost 0 bases, V lost 5 bases, and 5 bases had no gene match. The length of the CDR3 is 16 residues. CDR1 and CDR2 from the germline V gene are SGHTA and FQGNSA. This CDR3 is CASSPRTGGLNTEAFF. CDR3 sequence (DNA): TGTGCCAGCAGCCCACGGACAGGGGGCCTGAACACTGAAGCTTTCTTT.

The chain carries TRBV2 and TRBJ1-1; possibly TRBD1 for D (6 bases). The germline gives CDR1 SNHLY, CDR2 FYNNEI. V gave up 5 bases and J gave up 5 bases, with 12 bases separating them. The CDR3 sequence is 13 residues long. The CDR3 region has the DNA TGTGCCAGCAGTCGGGACATTCTGACTGAAGCTTTCTTT. Translation gives CASSRDILTEAFF.

V and J are TRBV7-2 and TRBJ2-1; 8 bases map to TRBD1. The CDR3 runs 15 residues. Unmatched junction bases numbered 5, after V lost 1 base and J lost 6 bases. The germline V gene has CDR1 SGHTA and CDR2 FQGNSA. The CDR3 region is CASSLGTGTANEQFF. CDR3 bases: TGTGCCAGCAGCTTAGGGACAGGGACCGCCAATGAGCAGTTCTTC.

DNA for the CDR3: TGTGCCAGCAGCCCCCAGGACAGGCGTTTAAGGTCGGGGGAGCTGTTTTTT. Amino acid sequence: CASSPQDRRLRSGELFF. This chain links TRBV3-1 (or the pseudogene TRBV3-2) with TRBJ2-2, with 7 bases lining up with TRBD1. This CDR3 region has 17 residues. J lost 8 bases, V lost 4 bases, and 16 bases had no gene match. The V gene's germline CDR1 is LGHDT and CDR2 YNNKEL (reference sequence).

The CDR3 nucleotides read TGCGCCAGCAGCTTGGAGTCGGGGACTTACAATGAGCAGTTCTTC. It specifies CASSLESGTYNEQFF. The chain links TRBV5-1 to TRBJ2-1; tentatively, D is TRBD2 (6 bases). The CDR3 runs to 15 residues. CDR1 and CDR2 from the germline V gene are SGHRS and YFSETQ. V shed 0 bases and J shed 4 bases, with 11 bases lying between them.

This chain links TRBV30 with TRBJ2-5; no definite D call. This CDR3 is built from 12 residues. Per the germline V gene, CDR1 is GTSNPN and CDR2 is SVGIG (reference sequence). The V end lost 0 bases, the J end lost 4 bases, and 6 bases lay between the germline ends. This CDR3 is CAWSVSRETQYF. CDR3 coding DNA: TGTGCCTGGAGTGTGTCCAGAGAGACCCAGTACTTC.

This clone is a singleton in its sample. The CDR3 nucleotides are TGTGCAGCGTGGGGGGAAAACACTGAAGCTTTCTTT. Translation gives CAAWGENTEAFF. V gene TRBV19 combines with J gene TRBJ1-1; a weak D match, TRBD1 (5 bases). The CDR3 contains 12 residues. CDR1 is LNHDA, CDR2 SQIVND, per germline (reference sequence).

The V and J genes are TRBV28 and TRBJ2-7, with TRBD1 matching over 8 bases. CDR1 is MDHEN and CDR2 is SYDVKM in the germline V gene. This CDR3 region has 14 residues. Trimming cost V 5 bases and J 5 bases; bases outside gene matches: 8. CDR3 sequence: CASSGQGGFHEQYF. The CDR3 nucleotides are TGTGCCAGCAGTGGACAGGGTGGTTTCCACGAGCAGTACTTC.

This rearrangement joins TRBV6-2 or TRBV6-3 to TRBJ1-5; D not resolved. V gave up 2 bases and J gave up 6 bases, with 5 bases separating them. The V gene's germline CDR1 is MNHEY and CDR2 SVGEGT. The CDR3 loop spans 12 amino acids. CDR3 amino acids: CASSYSVQPQHF. For the CDR3, the DNA is TGTGCCAGCAGTTACAGCGTTCAGCCCCAGCATTTT.

Of note for this clone: The sample has other DNA sequences that encode this CDR3 too. V usage is TRBV18 and J usage is TRBJ2-3, with 12 bases fitting TRBD2. There are 14 residues in the CDR3. With V trimmed by 3 bases and J by 6 bases, 1 base remained unmatched. Germline V CDR1 and CDR2: KGHSH, LQKENI. The CDR3 nucleotides are TGTGCCAGCTCACCGGGACTAGCGGGCGATACGCAGTATTTT. Amino acid sequence: CASSPGLAGDTQYF.

The V gene is TRBV2, the J gene TRBJ1-2, with D maybe TRBD1 (5 bases). The CDR3 extends over 13 amino acids. Looked up from germline, CDR1 is SNHLY and CDR2 is FYNNEI. V was shortened by 6 bases and J by 1 base, with 9 bases between the two germline ends. DNA of the CDR3: TGTGCCAGCAGCCCTGACAGTAACTATGGCTACACCTTC. This codes for CASSPDSNYGYTF.

Here the CDR3 reads CASSLSNRVDGYTF. CDR3 DNA: TGTGCCAGCAGTTTATCGAACAGGGTAGATGGCTACACCTTC. V is TRBV27 and J is TRBJ1-2; D might be TRBD1 (6 bases). Trimming pared 0 bases from V and 6 bases from J, leaving 11 bases between. CDR1 and CDR2 from the germline V gene are MNHEY and SMNVEV (reference sequence). The CDR3 has 14 amino acids.

The chain has TRBV5-1 and TRBJ1-2, with TRBD1 matching over 9 bases. The germline gives CDR1 SGHRS, CDR2 YFSETQ. Trimming took 0 bases from V and 0 from J; bases not matched to a gene: 9. This CDR3 comprises 18 residues. CDR3 bases: TGCGCCAGCAGCTTGGCCTCTGGGACAGGGACGACTAACTATGGCTACACCTTC. Protein: CASSLASGTGTTNYGYTF.

The chain links TRBV7-2 to TRBJ1-5; TRBD1 might be the D (6 bases). The CDR3 covers 16 residues. V was shortened by 1 base and J by 5 bases, with 15 bases between the two germline ends. Per the germline V gene, CDR1 is SGHTA and CDR2 is FQGNSA. The CDR3 is CASSLEGGSGYQPQHF. Written as DNA, the CDR3 is TGTGCCAGCAGCTTAGAGGGGGGGAGCGGGTATCAGCCCCAGCATTTT.

This chain joins TRBV7-3 and TRBJ2-2, with 7 bases lining up with TRBD1. V shed 5 bases and J 7 bases; nucleotides not matched to a gene: 7. Looked up from germline, CDR1 is SGHTA and CDR2 is FQGTGA. This CDR3 region has 14 residues. CDR3 sequence reads: CASSNRPGGGELFF. DNA of the CDR3: TGTGCCAGCAGCAACAGACCAGGGGGCGGGGAGCTGTTTTTT.

The chain couples TRBV28 to TRBJ2-7, with 9 bases aligning to TRBD1. V dropped 4 bases and J dropped 2; count of bases not matched to a gene: 9. Germline CDR1 and CDR2: MDHEN and SYDVKM. CDR3 length: 16 amino acids. CDR3 in DNA: TGTGCCAGCAGTTCTAGGGACAGGGTGAGGACCTACGAGCAGTACTTC. Its protein is CASSSRDRVRTYEQYF.

The chain combines TRBV6-5 with TRBJ1-4, with D possibly matching TRBD1 (6 bases). CDR1 MNHEY and CDR2 SVGAGI come from the germline V gene. V was pared by 7 bases and J by 0 bases, with 12 bases between. CDR3 length: 15 amino acids. DNA for the CDR3: TGTGCCAGCAAAGGGGGGGCCGCAACTAATGAAAAACTGTTTTTT. It translates to CASKGGAATNEKLFF.

V gene TRBV5-1 combines with J gene TRBJ2-7; 11 nucleotides agree with TRBD1. The trim removed 0 bases at V and 2 bases at J, leaving 10 bases unmatched. CDR1 is SGHRS and CDR2 is YFSETQ in the germline V gene. The CDR3 runs 18 residues. This chain's CDR3 is CASSLEGQGAGRAYEQYF. Here the CDR3 DNA reads TGCGCCAGCAGCTTGGAAGGACAGGGGGCGGGAAGGGCCTACGAGCAGTACTTC.

This clone has just a few counts. The CDR3 here is CASSFWEQGELFF. CDR3 bases: TGTGCCAGCAGTTTTTGGGAACAGGGAGAACTGTTTTTT. This chain joins TRBV27 and TRBJ1-4; a possible D gene is TRBD1 (6 bases). V shed 3 bases and J shed 12 bases, with 14 bases lying between them. This CDR3 comprises 13 residues. The germline CDR1 and CDR2 sequences are MNHEY and SMNVEV (reference sequence). Supplemented by reference TRBV27 and TRBJ1-4, the full variable domain reads EAQVTQNPRYLITVTGKKLTVTCSQNMNHEYMSWYRQDPGLGLRQIYYSMNVEVTDKGDVPEGYKVSRKEKRNFPLILESPSPNQTSLYFCASSFWEQGELFFGSGTQLSVL.

The V and J genes are TRBV16 and TRBJ2-7; maybe TRBD2 (6 bases). Germline CDR1 KGHSY, CDR2 FQNENV. The CDR3 loop spans 15 amino acids. V was clipped by 2 bases and J by 6 bases, with 17 bases between them. The CDR3 DNA reads TGTGCCAGCAGCCAAAAGCAGGGCGTGGGGGGCGAGCAGTACTTC. It encodes CASSQKQGVGGEQYF.

The chain uses TRBV25-1 and TRBJ1-4; D gene ambiguous. V was pared by 5 bases and J by 0 bases, with 16 bases between. Germline lookup yields CDR1 MGHDK and CDR2 SYGVNS. The CDR3 has 17 residues. This CDR3 reads CASSQNGPVSTNEKLFF. The CDR3 bases are TGTGCCAGCAGTCAAAATGGGCCAGTGTCAACTAATGAAAAACTGTTTTTT.

This clone was picked up one time. The chain has TRBV21-1 and TRBJ2-7; the table's D call, TRBD1, has no DNA check behind it. TRBV21-1 is designated a pseudogene. The CDR3 has 16 amino acids. The CDR3 loop is CASSKVLGALWYEQYF. The CDR3 bases are TGTGCCAGCAGCAAAGTATTGGGGGCACTATGGTACGAGCAGTACTTC.

The chain's CDR3 is CASSLATSGVTGELFF. The DNA for the CDR3 is TGTGCCAGCAGCTTAGCCACTAGCGGGGTCACCGGGGAGCTGTTTTTT. The chain recombines TRBV11-3 with TRBJ2-2, with 10 bases fitting TRBD2. V lost 1 base and J lost 4; bases outside the gene matches: 3. The CDR3 runs 16 residues. Germline CDR1 reads SGHNT; CDR2 reads YENEEA. Based on the CDR3 plus reference TRBV11-3 and TRBJ2-2, the full variable domain is EAGVVQSPRYKIIEKKQPVAFWCNPISGHNTLYWYLQNLGQGPELLIRYENEEAVDDSQLPKDRFSAERLKGVDSTLKIQPAELGDSAVYLCASSLATSGVTGELFFGEGSRLTVL.

The chain uses TRBV4-2 and TRBJ2-5; maybe TRBD1 (5 bases). The V end lost 3 bases, the J end lost 5 bases, and 10 bases lay between the germline ends. The germline V gene has CDR1 LGHNA and CDR2 YNFKEQ. CDR3 length equals 13 residues. This CDR3 is CASSQTVGETQYF. DNA of the CDR3: TGTGCCAGCAGCCAGACAGTCGGCGAGACCCAGTACTTC.

The V gene is TRBV5-1, the J gene TRBJ2-5; perhaps TRBD2 as D (6 bases). V shed 2 bases and J shed 5 bases, with 16 bases lying between them. Germline CDR1 SGHRS, CDR2 YFSETQ. The CDR3 is 15 amino acids. The CDR3 reads CASSFNGRGGETQYF. CDR3 coding DNA: TGCGCCAGCAGCTTCAACGGGAGAGGAGGTGAGACCCAGTACTTC.

This sequence joins TRBV24-1 and TRBJ2-1; 7 positions agree with TRBD1. The CDR3 contains 15 residues. Trimming removed 3 bases from V and 6 bases from J; junction bases left unmatched: 7. Per the germline V gene, CDR1 is KGHDR and CDR2 is SFDVKD. Here the CDR3 reads CATSDRQGVSNEQFF. In nucleotides, the CDR3 is TGTGCCACCAGTGATCGGCAGGGGGTTTCCAATGAGCAGTTCTTC.